The rows below give T cell receptor beta chains drawn from one sample of a study of blood T cells in healthy people across ages. TCRdb re-called the 5' RACE reads through MiXCR, storing one row per CDR3 protein. The profile shows roughly 1.5 million distinct CDR3 sequences, about 42% of them singletons. Sample: blood. All receptors derive from a young woman in good health. Both conserved end residues are part of each CDR3. Fields, in order: J gene, D gene, CDR3 length, clone size, V gene, CDR3 protein, CDR3 DNA. A D gene is named only where the DNA matches it firmly. Not every row has a clone size; where given, it reads once, few, many or a size class.

TRBJ2-7	.	15	few	TRBV5-1	CASSLRAGKVYEQYF	TGCGCCAGCAGCCTACGGGCAGGAAAGGTCTACGAGCAGTACTTC
TRBJ2-5	.	16	.	TRBV3-1	CASSQDHLFYEGTQYF	TGTGCCAGCAGCCAAGATCATCTGTTCTACGAGGGGACCCAGTACTTC
TRBJ2-1	.	12	.	TRBV12-5	CASGLVPNEQFF	TGTGCTAGTGGTTTGGTACCAAATGAGCAGTTCTTC
TRBJ1-1	.	14	.	TRBV6-4	CASSVPGMDTEAFF	TGTGCCAGCAGTGTCCCGGGTATGGACACTGAAGCTTTCTTT
TRBJ2-7	.	14	few	TRBV5-4	CASSSLGDRYEQYF	TGTGCCAGCAGTTCACTCGGCGACCGCTACGAGCAGTACTTC
TRBJ1-2	.	13	.	TRBV25-1	CASSGDSGYGYTF	TGTGCCAGCAGTGGGGACTCGGGCTATGGCTACACCTTC
TRBJ2-1	.	15	.	TRBV4-3	CASSQTGNPYKEQFF	TGCGCCAGCAGCCAAACAGGGAATCCCTACAAGGAGCAGTTCTTC
TRBJ2-5	.	13	few	TRBV29-1	CSVEGQGQETQYF	TGCAGCGTTGAGGGCCAGGGACAAGAGACCCAGTACTTC
TRBJ1-6	.	17	.	TRBV27	CASSWYARQNHNSPLHF	TGTGCCAGCAGTTGGTATGCCCGGCAGAACCATAATTCACCCCTCCACTTT
TRBJ2-1	.	17	.	TRBV20-1	CSASTYSGGQPYNEQFF	TGCAGTGCGAGTACGTATAGTGGGGGGCAGCCCTACAATGAGCAGTTCTTC
TRBJ1-2	TRBD1	14	.	TRBV12-3/TRBV12-4	CASSTQTGNYGYTF	TGTGCCAGCAGTACACAGACAGGGAACTATGGCTACACCTTC
TRBJ1-2	.	14	many	TRBV4-1	CASSQSGTAYGYTF	TGCGCCAGCAGCCAATCGGGGACTGCCTATGGCTACACCTTC
TRBJ2-2	TRBD2	14	.	TRBV6-5	CASWGSGRAGELFF	TGTGCCAGCTGGGGTAGCGGGAGGGCCGGGGAGCTGTTTTTT
TRBJ2-5	.	13	.	TRBV20-1	CSARDRESAEQYF	TGCAGTGCTAGAGACCGAGAATCCGCTGAGCAGTACTTC
TRBJ2-5	TRBD1	15	.	TRBV5-1	CASSLVDRGRNEQYF	TGCGCCAGCAGCTTGGTGGACAGGGGGCGGAATGAGCAGTACTTC
TRBJ2-7	.	14	.	TRBV27	CASSVRRSSYEQYF	TGTGCCAGCAGTGTGAGGAGGAGCTCCTACGAGCAGTACTTC
TRBJ2-7	TRBD2	13	.	TRBV5-1	CASSLAGEGEQYF	TGCGCCAGCAGCTTGGCTGGGGAGGGTGAGCAGTACTTC
TRBJ1-6	TRBD1	15	.	TRBV6-5	CATNSPGQYNSPLHF	TGTGCCACCAACAGCCCGGGACAGTATAATTCACCCCTCCACTTT
TRBJ1-2	.	13	few	TRBV2	CASTVDDGGGYTF	TGTGCCAGCACTGTGGACGATGGGGGTGGCTACACCTTC
TRBJ1-1	.	14	once	TRBV11-2	CASSLGPRVTEAFF	TGTGCCAGCAGCTTGGGTCCCAGGGTGACTGAAGCTTTCTTT
TRBJ2-7	.	13	.	TRBV18	CARSPTGTYEQYF	TGTGCCAGATCACCAACAGGGACCTACGAGCAGTACTTC
TRBJ1-2	.	13	.	TRBV12-3/TRBV12-4	CASSWGLGLGYTF	TGTGCCAGCAGTTGGGGCTTAGGGCTTGGCTACACCTTC
TRBJ2-5	TRBD2	16	.	TRBV5-1	CASSLGTSGYQETRYF	TGCGCCAGCAGCTTGGGGACTAGCGGGTACCAAGAGACCCGGTACTTC
TRBJ2-1	TRBD1	15	.	TRBV7-2	CASSPRQGYYNEQFF	TGTGCCAGCAGCCCAAGACAGGGGTACTACAATGAGCAGTTCTTC
TRBJ2-3	TRBD2	13	few	TRBV6-1	CASSGGTTNTQYF	TGTGCCAGCAGTGGCGGGACTACCAATACGCAGTATTTT
TRBJ2-5	TRBD1	14	few	TRBV7-2	CASRRQGLGETQYF	TGTGCCAGCAGACGACAGGGTTTGGGAGAGACCCAGTACTTC
TRBJ2-1	TRBD2	16	few	TRBV20-1	CSAPKLGTSRYNEQFF	TGCAGTGCCCCCAAATTGGGGACTAGCAGATACAATGAGCAGTTCTTC
TRBJ2-3	TRBD2	16	.	TRBV12-3/TRBV12-4	CASSHQGIAGADTQYF	TGTGCCAGCAGCCACCAAGGCATAGCGGGAGCAGATACGCAGTATTTT
TRBJ2-5	.	13	many	TRBV5-1	CASSARHQETQYF	TGCGCCAGCAGCGCCAGGCATCAAGAGACCCAGTACTTC
TRBJ2-4	.	16	.	TRBV4-2	CASSLRNRGGGDIQYF	TGTGCCAGCAGCCTCCGTAACAGGGGCGGAGGGGACATTCAGTACTTC
TRBJ1-1	.	14	few	TRBV6-5	CASSYSTVWTEAFF	TGTGCCAGCAGTTATTCGACAGTTTGGACTGAAGCTTTCTTT
TRBJ2-3	.	13	few	TRBV12-5	CASAPRGTDTQYF	TGTGCTAGTGCCCCACGGGGCACAGATACGCAGTATTTT
TRBJ2-1	.	13	few	TRBV11-1	CASSEAEPNEQFF	TGTGCCAGCAGCGAAGCCGAGCCGAATGAGCAGTTCTTC
TRBJ1-2	.	16	.	TRBV7-2	CASSSVRQGGNYGYTF	TGTGCCAGCAGCTCGGTTAGGCAGGGTGGTAACTATGGCTACACCTTC
TRBJ2-3	.	15	few	TRBV5-5	CASSPPSGHTDTQYF	TGTGCCAGCAGTCCGCCCTCTGGGCACACAGATACGCAGTATTTT
TRBJ2-7	.	14	many	TRBV4-1	CASSHDSVGYEQYF	TGCGCCAGCAGCCATGATTCGGTGGGTTACGAGCAGTACTTC
TRBJ1-2	.	15	.	TRBV5-1	CASSLARASNYGYTF	TGCGCCAGCAGCTTGGCCCGGGCCTCCAACTATGGCTACACCTTC
TRBJ2-1	TRBD1	14	few	TRBV11-2	CASSPPDRGNEQFF	TGTGCCAGCAGCCCCCCGGACAGGGGTAATGAGCAGTTCTTC
TRBJ2-1	.	12	.	TRBV29-1	CSVLHQYNEQFF	TGCAGCGTTCTACACCAGTACAATGAGCAGTTCTTC
TRBJ2-5	.	15	.	TRBV29-1	CSVEGPLWGQETQYF	TGCAGCGTTGAGGGGCCTCTCTGGGGCCAAGAGACCCAGTACTTC
TRBJ2-5	.	16	few	TRBV20-1	CSARASLGVGQETQYF	TGCAGTGCTAGAGCGAGCCTAGGAGTGGGCCAAGAGACCCAGTACTTC
TRBJ2-5	.	15	few	TRBV20-1	CSARVVPPKGETQYF	TGCAGTGCTAGAGTAGTACCTCCCAAGGGGGAGACCCAGTACTTC
TRBJ2-7	.	14	many	TRBV6-2/TRBV6-3	CASSYRESSYEQYF	TGTGCCAGCAGTTACCGAGAGAGCTCCTACGAGCAGTACTTC
TRBJ2-7	TRBD1	15	.	TRBV15	CATSPRDSGKRTQYF	TGTGCCACCAGCCCCCGGGACAGTGGGAAGAGAACCCAGTACTTC
TRBJ2-1	TRBD1	15	many	TRBV24-1	CATSDSGQAYNEQFF	TGTGCCACCAGTGATTCCGGACAGGCCTACAATGAGCAGTTCTTC